This T cell receptor (beta chain) was documented in a study of blood T cells in healthy people across ages. Next came a second PCR, run for about 7 to 12 cycles, which used a sample-barcoded 5' primer along with a J-beta primer mix. CDR3-containing paired-end reads numbering at least 3 million came from each sample. MiXCR was run by TCRdb on the 5' RACE reads, yielding one entry per CDR3 protein. In the table there are around 1,000,000 distinct CDR3 sequences, less than 25% of which are singletons. Germline-derived CDR1 and CDR2 are MNHEY and SVGAGI. This CDR3 spans 14 amino acids. V was pared by 5 bases and J by 10 bases, with 15 bases between. The same data also contributed to another study, on T cells of mothers and their children. That investigation notes: Whatever RNA was extracted went entirely into cDNA synthesis, at about 1.6 ug per 15 ul.

V and J are TRBV6-5 and TRBJ1-6; D gene unclear. The sample comprised blood. This receptor was taken from a girl aged 2 to 10 in good health. The DNA for the CDR3 is TGTGCCAGCAGTGTGACGGGGATAAGGTCACCCCTCCACTTT. Translating it yields CASSVTGIRSPLHF.